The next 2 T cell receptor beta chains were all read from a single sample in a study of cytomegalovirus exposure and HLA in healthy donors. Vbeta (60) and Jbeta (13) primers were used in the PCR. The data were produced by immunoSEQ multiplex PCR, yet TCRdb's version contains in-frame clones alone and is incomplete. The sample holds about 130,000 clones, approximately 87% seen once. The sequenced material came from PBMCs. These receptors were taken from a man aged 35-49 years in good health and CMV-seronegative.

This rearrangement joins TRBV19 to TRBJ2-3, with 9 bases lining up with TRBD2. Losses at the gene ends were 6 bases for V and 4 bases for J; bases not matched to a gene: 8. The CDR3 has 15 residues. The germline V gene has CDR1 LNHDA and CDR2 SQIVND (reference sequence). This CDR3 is CASRGAGGPPDTQYF. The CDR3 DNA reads TGTGCCAGTAGGGGTGCGGGGGGGCCTCCAGATACGCAGTATTTT.

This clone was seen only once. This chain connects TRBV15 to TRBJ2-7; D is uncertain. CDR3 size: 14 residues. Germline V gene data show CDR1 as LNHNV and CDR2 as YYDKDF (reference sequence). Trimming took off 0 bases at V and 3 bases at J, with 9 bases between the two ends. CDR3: CATSRDQADYEQYF. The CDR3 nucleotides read TGTGCCACCAGCAGAGACCAGGCAGACTACGAGCAGTACTTC.